The 26 T cell receptor beta chains presented below share a single source sample, sequenced in a study of T cells after posttransplantation cyclophosphamide. Produced via immunoSEQ multiplex PCR; TCRdb's table is partial and in-frame only. Of 31,000 or so clones in the sample, 75% to 95% were seen once. Cells defined as naive were viable CD3+CD4+ or CD3+CD8+ and CCR7+CD45RA+CD45RO-CD95-CD27+CD28+. Sequenced sample: naive CD4+ T cells sorted from PBMCs. Every receptor here comes from a woman aged 60-70 years in good health, CMV-negative, and a related stem cell transplant donor.

This clone has only one observation. The CDR3 protein is CASSPPRGSYEQYF. CDR3 DNA sequence: TGTGCCAGCTCACCACCGAGGGGGTCCTACGAGCAGTACTTC. The V call is TRBV18, the J call TRBJ2-7; D may be TRBD1 (6 bases). Germline loops: CDR1 KGHSH, CDR2 LQKENI. V gave up 0 bases and J gave up 1 base, with 7 bases separating them. This CDR3 region has 14 residues.

On this clone: At one boundary the junction diverges from the germline segment, which might be a read error. CDR3 sequence: CASTELAGGSYNEQFF. The CDR3 DNA reads as TGTGCCAGCACTGAACTAGCGGGGGGATCCTACAATGAGCAGTTCTTC. The chain couples TRBV6-1 to TRBJ2-1; 12 bases fit TRBD2. The CDR3 covers 16 residues. Germline V gene sequence: CDR1 MNHNS, CDR2 SASEGT.

The V call is TRBV6-1, the J call TRBJ2-1, with D tentatively TRBD1 (6 bases). The CDR3 has 15 amino acids. Germline CDR1 MNHNS, CDR2 SASEGT. V lost 1 base, J lost 2 bases, and 9 bases lay in between. CDR3 amino acids: CASSEERTAYNEQFF. DNA of the CDR3: TGTGCCAGCAGTGAAGAGCGGACAGCCTACAATGAGCAGTTCTTC.

The rearrangement links TRBV7-8 to TRBJ1-6; D not certain. This CDR3 contains 18 residues. V was clipped by 0 bases and J by 0 bases, with 12 bases between them. The germline gives CDR1 SGHVS, CDR2 FQNEAQ. The CDR3, as DNA: TGTGCCAGCAGCTTAGCTATGGTTGGGAGCTCCTATAATTCACCCCTCCACTTT. Protein sequence: CASSLAMVGSSYNSPLHF.

The CDR3 region has the DNA TGTGCCAGCTCACCAAATATCGGACTAGCGCTGAATGAGCAGTTCTTC. Encoded protein: CASSPNIGLALNEQFF. The chain recombines TRBV18 with TRBJ2-1, with 9 bases lining up with TRBD2. The V gene end was trimmed by 2 bases and the J gene end by 7 bases; junction bases not matched to a gene: 9. Germline loops: CDR1 KGHSH, CDR2 LQKENI. The CDR3 has 16 residues. The full variable domain, its missing parts supplied by reference TRBV18 and TRBJ2-1, is NAGVMQNPRHLVRRRGQEARLRCSPMKGHSHVYWYRQLPEEGLKFMVYLQKENIIDESGMPKERFSAEFPKEGPSILRIQQVVRGDSAAYFCASSPNIGLALNEQFFGPGTRLTVL.

The chain carries TRBV11-3 and TRBJ1-1; 9 nucleotides match TRBD1. The CDR3 runs 15 residues. From germline, CDR1 is SGHNT and CDR2 YENEEA. Losses at the gene ends were 4 bases for V and 1 base for J; bases not matched to a gene: 4. CDR3 sequence: CASSSGTGRNTEAFF. The CDR3 DNA sequence: TGTGCCAGCAGCTCAGGGACAGGGCGGAACACTGAAGCTTTCTTT.

The chain combines TRBV6-5 with TRBJ2-1; 8 nucleotides line up with TRBD2. Germline V lookup: CDR1 MNHEY, CDR2 SVGAGI. V gave up 6 bases and J gave up 0 bases; unmatched junction bases: 4. The CDR3 spans 15 residues. CDR3 residues: CASSLSGTSYNEQFF. DNA of the CDR3: TGTGCCAGCAGCCTTAGCGGGACCTCCTACAATGAGCAGTTCTTC.

In DNA, the CDR3 is TGTGCCAGCTCATTTAGCATCACAGATACGCAGTATTTT. The encoded protein is CASSFSITDTQYF. V and J are TRBV18 and TRBJ2-3; no reliable D call. V was cut by 5 bases and J by 2 bases, with 8 bases left in between. The CDR3 spans 13 residues. Germline CDR1 reads KGHSH; CDR2 reads LQKENI.

The chain combines TRBV19 with TRBJ1-2; TRBD1 matches 10 bases. This CDR3 region has 13 residues. The junction had 6 bases not matched to a gene; V was cut back by 10 bases and J by 4 bases. Germline V gene data show CDR1 as LNHDA and CDR2 as SQIVND (reference sequence). CDR3 in amino acids: CATAGQGVYGYTF. CDR3 DNA sequence: TGTGCCACCGCAGGACAGGGGGTCTATGGCTACACCTTC. Based on the CDR3 plus reference TRBV19 and TRBJ1-2, the full variable domain is DGGITQSPKYLFRKEGQNVTLSCEQNLNHDAMYWYRQDPGQGLRLIYYSQIVNDFQKGDIAEGYSVSREKKESFPLTVTSAQKNPTAFYLCATAGQGVYGYTFGSGTRLTVV.

The chain carries TRBV9 and TRBJ1-3; TRBD1 aligns across 7 bases. The CDR3 runs to 17 residues. V lost 4 bases, J lost 0 bases, and 10 bases stayed unmatched. The germline V gene has CDR1 SGDLS and CDR2 YYNGEE. CDR3 in DNA: TGTGCCAGCAGCTCCCGGACAGGACTTCTCTCTGGAAACACCATATATTTT. The encoded protein is CASSSRTGLLSGNTIYF. Complete variable domain (other parts from reference TRBV9 and TRBJ1-3): DSGVTQTPKHLITATGQRVTLRCSPRSGDLSVYWYQQSLDQGLQFLIQYYNGEERAKGNILERFSAQQFPDLHSELNLSSLELGDSALYFCASSSRTGLLSGNTIYFGEGSWLTVV.

The V gene is TRBV5-1, the J gene TRBJ1-1; D is unclear. CDR1 is SGHRS, CDR2 YFSETQ, per germline. The CDR3 extends over 13 amino acids. Trimming removed 0 bases at V and 4 bases at J, with 7 bases between. The CDR3 DNA reads TGCGCCAGCAGCTTGGTGGCAGGCACTGAAGCTTTCTTT. Protein sequence: CASSLVAGTEAFF.

The chain combines TRBV9 with TRBJ2-1; possibly TRBD2 for D (5 bases). Trimming shortened V by 0 bases and J by 14 bases, and 9 bases separated the two germline ends. Germline V gene lookup returns CDR1 SGDLS and CDR2 YYNGEE. The CDR3 is 11 residues long. The chain's CDR3 is CASSVGRRKFF. CDR3 nucleotides: TGTGCCAGCAGCGTAGGTAGGAGGAAGTTCTTC. The full variable domain, its missing parts supplied by reference TRBV9 and TRBJ2-1, is DSGVTQTPKHLITATGQRVTLRCSPRSGDLSVYWYQQSLDQGLQFLIQYYNGEERAKGNILERFSAQQFPDLHSELNLSSLELGDSALYFCASSVGRRKFFGPGTRLTVL.

The chain uses TRBV7-2 and TRBJ2-1; 7 nucleotides match TRBD2. CDR3 size: 15 residues. Looked up from germline, CDR1 is SGHTA and CDR2 is FQGNSA. Losses at the gene ends were 1 base for V and 1 base for J; bases not matched to a gene: 1. The CDR3 DNA follows: TGTGCCAGCAGCTTAGGACTAGCATCCTACAATGAGCAGTTCTTC. It encodes CASSLGLASYNEQFF.

This clone was detected once. The rearrangement links TRBV5-4 to TRBJ2-3, with 10 bases that match TRBD2. V lost 2 bases, J lost 2 bases, and 2 bases stayed unmatched. The CDR3 loop spans 15 amino acids. Looked up from germline, CDR1 is SGHNT and CDR2 is YYREEE (reference sequence). The CDR3 DNA follows: TGTGCCAGCAGCTTCCTAGCGGGGGCCACAGATACGCAGTATTTT. Translation: CASSFLAGATDTQYF.

This clone was seen only once. The chain combines TRBV27 with TRBJ2-3, with a tentative D call TRBD1 (5 bases). The germline V and J ends were trimmed by 7 bases and 3 bases, with 11 bases remaining between them. The CDR3 is 13 residues long. Germline CDR1 reads MNHEY; CDR2 reads SMNVEV (reference sequence). The CDR3 reads CASKGMGTDTQYF. CDR3 DNA: TGTGCCAGCAAGGGGATGGGAACAGATACGCAGTATTTT.

This clone came up once. The chain combines TRBV5-1 with TRBJ2-1; perhaps TRBD2 as D (6 bases). V was cut by 0 bases and J by 12 bases, with 16 bases left in between. Germline CDR1 is SGHRS and CDR2 is YFSETQ. This CDR3 spans 14 amino acids. The CDR3 sequence is CASSLGGEMRVQFF. CDR3 DNA sequence: TGCGCCAGCAGCTTGGGCGGGGAAATGAGGGTGCAGTTCTTC.

The chain carries TRBV5-1 and TRBJ2-3; D ambiguous. Trimming shortened V by 2 bases and J by 0 bases, and 7 bases separated the two germline ends. Germline-derived CDR1 and CDR2 are SGHRS and YFSETQ. This CDR3 comprises 14 residues. CDR3 sequence: CASSFGGSTDTQYF. The CDR3 nucleotides are TGCGCCAGCAGCTTTGGCGGTAGCACAGATACGCAGTATTTT. Drawing the rest from reference TRBV5-1 and TRBJ2-3, the complete variable domain is KAGVTQTPRYLIKTRGQQVTLSCSPISGHRSVSWYQQTPGQGLQFLFEYFSETQRNKGNFPGRFSGRQFSNSRSEMNVSTLELGDSALYLCASSFGGSTDTQYFGPGTRLTVL.

The V call is TRBV27, the J call TRBJ1-1; 9 bases agree with TRBD1. V lost 1 base and J lost 1; bases outside the gene matches: 4. There are 16 residues in the CDR3. CDR1 MNHEY and CDR2 SMNVEV come from the germline V gene (reference sequence). CDR3 coding DNA: TGTGCCAGCAGTTTATTGCCGGGACAGGGGAACACTGAAGCTTTCTTT. Translation gives CASSLLPGQGNTEAFF.

V usage is TRBV20-1 and J usage is TRBJ2-5; 7 bases map to TRBD2. The ends lost 2 bases at V and 7 bases at J; junction bases unmatched: 1. The germline gives CDR1 DFQATT, CDR2 SNEGSKA (reference sequence). This CDR3 is 11 amino acids long. The CDR3 reads CSARRGGTQYF. CDR3 sequence (DNA): TGCAGTGCTAGACGCGGGGGGACCCAGTACTTC.

The rearrangement joins TRBV4-3 to TRBJ2-3; 10 nucleotides agree with TRBD2. The CDR3 has 14 residues. Germline V gene lookup returns CDR1 LGHNA and CDR2 YSLEER. Losses at the gene ends were 1 base for V and 5 bases for J; bases not matched to a gene: 0. CDR3 DNA sequence: TGCGCCAGCAGCCAAGCTAGCGGGGGAGATACGCAGTATTTT. This sequence encodes CASSQASGGDTQYF.

The genes are TRBV30 and TRBJ2-5, with 8 positions matching TRBD1. The last part of the DNA fits TRBJ2-7 better; the J call may be wrong. This CDR3 comprises 15 residues. Germline CDR1 GTSNPN, CDR2 SVGIG (reference sequence). CDR3 residues: CAWSVPTGAFYEQYF. The CDR3 DNA reads as TGTGCCTGGAGTGTACCGACAGGGGCTTTCTACGAGCAGTACTTC.

The V call is TRBV28, the J call TRBJ1-2; D possibly corresponds to TRBD1 (5 bases). Trimming cost V 8 bases and J 2 bases, with 12 bases left between them. The V gene's germline CDR1 is MDHEN and CDR2 SYDVKM. The CDR3 sequence is 13 residues long. The CDR3 region is CASQSGGNYGYTF. The CDR3 DNA reads TGTGCCAGCCAATCGGGGGGAAACTATGGCTACACCTTC.

The chain employs TRBV6-5 and TRBJ1-5; a weak D match, TRBD1 (6 bases). The CDR3 consists of 13 residues. Trimming shortened V by 5 bases and J by 7 bases, and 12 bases separated the two germline ends. Looked up from germline, CDR1 is MNHEY and CDR2 is SVGAGI. DNA for the CDR3: TGTGCCAGCAGTCCCCCGGGGGGCCAGCCCCAGCATTTT. Amino acids: CASSPPGGQPQHF.

The chain couples TRBV5-4 to TRBJ2-5; possibly TRBD2 for D (6 bases). Germline V gene lookup returns CDR1 SGHNT and CDR2 YYREEE (reference sequence). The ends were cut back, 4 bases at V and 5 bases at J, with 21 bases in the middle. This CDR3 is 16 amino acids long. CDR3 amino acids: CASSLPGRRASETQYF. As DNA, the CDR3 is TGTGCCAGCAGCCTCCCGGGAAGGAGGGCTTCGGAGACCCAGTACTTC. The full variable domain, in which reference TRBV5-4 and TRBJ2-5 provide the parts outside the CDR3, is ETGVTQSPTHLIKTRGQQVTLRCSSQSGHNTVSWYQQALGQGPQFIFQYYREEENGRGNFPPRFSGLQFPNYSSELNVNALELDDSALYLCASSLPGRRASETQYFGPGTRLLVL.

The V gene is TRBV6-5, the J gene TRBJ1-5, with D unclear. The V end was cut by 5 bases, the J end by 1 base, with 9 bases between. From germline, CDR1 is MNHEY and CDR2 SVGAGI. CDR3 length equals 14 residues. In DNA, the CDR3 is TGTGCCAGCAGTACGGGGTTCAGCAATCAGCCCCAGCATTTT. This sequence encodes CASSTGFSNQPQHF.

The J gene is TRBJ1-5, the V gene TRBV7-2, with 7 bases that match TRBD1. Per the germline V gene, CDR1 is SGHTA and CDR2 is FQGNSA. J was trimmed by 2 bases and V by 1 base; bases with no gene match: 14. The CDR3 spans 19 residues. This chain's CDR3 is CASSLVRGQGFTGNQPQHF. CDR3 nucleotides: TGTGCCAGCAGCTTAGTTAGGGGGCAAGGGTTTACGGGCAATCAGCCCCAGCATTTT.